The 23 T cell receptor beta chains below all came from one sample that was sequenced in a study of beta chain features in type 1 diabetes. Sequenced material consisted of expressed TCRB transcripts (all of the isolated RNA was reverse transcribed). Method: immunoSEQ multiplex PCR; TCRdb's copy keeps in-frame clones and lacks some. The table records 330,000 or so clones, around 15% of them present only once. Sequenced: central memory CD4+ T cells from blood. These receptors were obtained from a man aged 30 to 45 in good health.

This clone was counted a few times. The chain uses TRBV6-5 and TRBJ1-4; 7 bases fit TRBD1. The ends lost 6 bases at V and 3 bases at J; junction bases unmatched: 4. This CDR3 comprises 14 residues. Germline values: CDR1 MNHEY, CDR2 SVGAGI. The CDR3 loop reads CASRRDSSNEKLFF. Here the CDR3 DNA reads TGTGCCAGCAGACGGGACAGCTCTAATGAAAAACTGTTTTTT.

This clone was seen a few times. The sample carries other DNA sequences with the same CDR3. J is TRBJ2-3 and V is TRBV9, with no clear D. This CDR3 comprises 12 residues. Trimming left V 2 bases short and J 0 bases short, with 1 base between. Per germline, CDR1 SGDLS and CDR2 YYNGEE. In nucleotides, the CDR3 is TGTGCCAGCAGCGTTAGCACAGATACGCAGTATTTT. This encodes CASSVSTDTQYF.

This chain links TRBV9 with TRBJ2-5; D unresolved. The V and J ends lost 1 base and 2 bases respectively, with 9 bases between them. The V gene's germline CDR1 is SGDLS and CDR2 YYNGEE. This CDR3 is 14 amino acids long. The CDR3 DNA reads TGTGCCAGCAGCGTATCCGCACATCAAGAGACCCAGTACTTC. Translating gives CASSVSAHQETQYF.

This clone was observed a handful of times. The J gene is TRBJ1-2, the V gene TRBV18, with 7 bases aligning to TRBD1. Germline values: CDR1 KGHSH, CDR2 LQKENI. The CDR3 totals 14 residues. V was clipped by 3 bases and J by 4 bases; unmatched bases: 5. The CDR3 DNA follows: TGTGCCAGCTCACCTACCGGGACAGCCTATGGCTACACCTTC. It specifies CASSPTGTAYGYTF.

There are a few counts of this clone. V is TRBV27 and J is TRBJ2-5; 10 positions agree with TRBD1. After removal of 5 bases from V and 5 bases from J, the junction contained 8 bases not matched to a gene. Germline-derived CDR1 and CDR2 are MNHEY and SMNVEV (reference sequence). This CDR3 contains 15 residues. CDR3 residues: CASSRQGAKGETQYF. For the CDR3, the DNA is TGTGCCAGCAGTCGACAGGGGGCGAAGGGTGAGACCCAGTACTTC.

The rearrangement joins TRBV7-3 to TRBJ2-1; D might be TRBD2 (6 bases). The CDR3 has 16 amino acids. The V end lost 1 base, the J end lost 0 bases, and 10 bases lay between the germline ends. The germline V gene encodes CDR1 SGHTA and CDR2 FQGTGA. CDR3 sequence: CASSLMGGTSYNEQFF. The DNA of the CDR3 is TGTGCCAGCAGCTTAATGGGCGGGACCTCCTACAATGAGCAGTTCTTC.

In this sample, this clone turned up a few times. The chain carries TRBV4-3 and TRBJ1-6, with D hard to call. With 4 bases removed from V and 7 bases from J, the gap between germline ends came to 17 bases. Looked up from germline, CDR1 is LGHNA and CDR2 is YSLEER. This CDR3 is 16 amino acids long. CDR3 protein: CASSPRTAESNSPLHF. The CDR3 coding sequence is TGCGCCAGCAGCCCCCGGACGGCTGAGTCAAATTCACCCCTCCACTTT.

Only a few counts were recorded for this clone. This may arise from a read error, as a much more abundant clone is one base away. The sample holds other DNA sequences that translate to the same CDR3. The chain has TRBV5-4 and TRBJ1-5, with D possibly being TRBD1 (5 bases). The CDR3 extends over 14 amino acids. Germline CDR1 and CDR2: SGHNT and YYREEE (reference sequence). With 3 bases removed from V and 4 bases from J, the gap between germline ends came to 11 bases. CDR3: CASSSGLSNQPQHF. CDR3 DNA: TGTGCCAGCAGCTCGGGACTGTCAAATCAGCCCCAGCATTTT.

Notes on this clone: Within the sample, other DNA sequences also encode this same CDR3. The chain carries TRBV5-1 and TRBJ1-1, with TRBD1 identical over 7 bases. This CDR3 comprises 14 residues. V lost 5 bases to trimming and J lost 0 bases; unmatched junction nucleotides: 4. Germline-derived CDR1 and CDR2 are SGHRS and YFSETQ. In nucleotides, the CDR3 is TGCGCCAGCAGTACGACAGGGATGAACACTGAAGCTTTCTTT. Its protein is CASSTTGMNTEAFF. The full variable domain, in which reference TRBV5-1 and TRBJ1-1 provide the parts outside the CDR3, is KAGVTQTPRYLIKTRGQQVTLSCSPISGHRSVSWYQQTPGQGLQFLFEYFSETQRNKGNFPGRFSGRQFSNSRSEMNVSTLELGDSALYLCASSTTGMNTEAFFGQGTRLTVV.

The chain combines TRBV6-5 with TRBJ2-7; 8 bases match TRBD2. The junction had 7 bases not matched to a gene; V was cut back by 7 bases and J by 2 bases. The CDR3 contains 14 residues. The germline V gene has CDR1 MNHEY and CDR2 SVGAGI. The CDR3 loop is CASKEVAGPYEQYV. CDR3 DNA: TGTGCCAGCAAAGAAGTAGCGGGACCCTACGAGCAGTACGTC.

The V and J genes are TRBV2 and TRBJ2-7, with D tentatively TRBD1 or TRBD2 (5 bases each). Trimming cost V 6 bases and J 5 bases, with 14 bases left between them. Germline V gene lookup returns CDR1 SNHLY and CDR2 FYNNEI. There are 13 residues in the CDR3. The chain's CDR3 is CASSRASFDEQYV. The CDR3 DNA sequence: TGTGCCAGCAGCAGGGCTAGCTTTGACGAGCAGTACGTC.

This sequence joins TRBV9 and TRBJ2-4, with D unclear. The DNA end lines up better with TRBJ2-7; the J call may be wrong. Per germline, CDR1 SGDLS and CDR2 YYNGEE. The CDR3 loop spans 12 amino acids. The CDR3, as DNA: TGTGCCAGCAGCGGACCGGGTTACGAGCAGTACTTC. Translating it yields CASSGPGYEQYF.

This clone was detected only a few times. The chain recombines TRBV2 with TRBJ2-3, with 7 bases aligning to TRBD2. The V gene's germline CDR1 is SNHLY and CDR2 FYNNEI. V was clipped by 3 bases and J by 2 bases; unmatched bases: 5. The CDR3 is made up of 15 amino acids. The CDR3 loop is CASSDRLADTDTQYF. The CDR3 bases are TGTGCCAGCAGTGATCGGCTAGCGGACACAGATACGCAGTATTTT.

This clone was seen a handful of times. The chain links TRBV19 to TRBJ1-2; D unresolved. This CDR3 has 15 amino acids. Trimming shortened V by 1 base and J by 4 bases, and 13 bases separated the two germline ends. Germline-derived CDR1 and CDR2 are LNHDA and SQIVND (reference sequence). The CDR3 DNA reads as TGTGCCAGTAGTATAGTGGGCAGGATTACCTATGGCTACACCTTC. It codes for CASSIVGRITYGYTF.

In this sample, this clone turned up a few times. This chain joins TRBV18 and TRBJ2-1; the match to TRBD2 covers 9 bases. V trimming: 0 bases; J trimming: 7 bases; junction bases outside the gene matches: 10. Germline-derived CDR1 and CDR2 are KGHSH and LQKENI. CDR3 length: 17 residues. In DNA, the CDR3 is TGTGCCAGCTCACCACCGGTAGGTAGCGGGAGACGAAATGAGCAGTTCTTC. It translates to CASSPPVGSGRRNEQFF. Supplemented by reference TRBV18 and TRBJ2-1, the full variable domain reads NAGVMQNPRHLVRRRGQEARLRCSPMKGHSHVYWYRQLPEEGLKFMVYLQKENIIDESGMPKERFSAEFPKEGPSILRIQQVVRGDSAAYFCASSPPVGSGRRNEQFFGPGTRLTVL.

The chain's CDR3 is CASSMGSRTDTQYF. DNA of the CDR3: TGTGCCAGTAGTATGGGCAGCCGCACAGATACGCAGTATTTT. The chain employs TRBV19 and TRBJ2-3; D is undetermined. The length of the CDR3 is 14 residues. The germline V gene encodes CDR1 LNHDA and CDR2 SQIVND (reference sequence). V shed 3 bases and J shed 1 base, with 8 bases lying between them.

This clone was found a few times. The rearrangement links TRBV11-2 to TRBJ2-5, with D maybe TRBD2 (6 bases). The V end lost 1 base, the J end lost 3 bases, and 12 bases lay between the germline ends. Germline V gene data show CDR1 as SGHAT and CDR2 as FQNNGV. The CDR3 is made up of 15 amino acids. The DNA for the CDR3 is TGTGCCAGCAGCTTAGGGGGAAGGGAGGAAGAGACCCAGTACTTC. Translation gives CASSLGGREEETQYF.

The CDR3 sequence: CATSGGRRDRTNNEQFF. The CDR3 nucleotides read TGTGCCACCAGCGGAGGCCGCCGGGACAGGACTAACAATGAGCAGTTCTTC. The chain has TRBV15 and TRBJ2-1, with 8 bases lining up with TRBD1. CDR3 size: 17 residues. CDR1 LNHNV and CDR2 YYDKDF come from the germline V gene (reference sequence). The V gene end was trimmed by 5 bases and the J gene end by 5 bases; junction bases not matched to a gene: 14.

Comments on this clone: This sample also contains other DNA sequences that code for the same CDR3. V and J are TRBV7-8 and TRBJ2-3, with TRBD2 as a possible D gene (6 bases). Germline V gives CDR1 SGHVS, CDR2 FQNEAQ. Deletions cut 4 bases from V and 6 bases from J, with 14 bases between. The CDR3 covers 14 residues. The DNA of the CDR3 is TGTGCCAGCAGCTCCCCTGGGCTAGCGGATACGCAGTATTTT. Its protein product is CASSSPGLADTQYF.

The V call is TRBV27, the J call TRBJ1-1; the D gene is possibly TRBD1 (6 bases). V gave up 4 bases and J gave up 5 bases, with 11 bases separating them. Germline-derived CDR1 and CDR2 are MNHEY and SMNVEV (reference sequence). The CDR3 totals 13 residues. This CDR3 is CASSYGTPTEAFF. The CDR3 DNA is TGTGCCAGCAGTTACGGGACACCTACTGAAGCTTTCTTT.

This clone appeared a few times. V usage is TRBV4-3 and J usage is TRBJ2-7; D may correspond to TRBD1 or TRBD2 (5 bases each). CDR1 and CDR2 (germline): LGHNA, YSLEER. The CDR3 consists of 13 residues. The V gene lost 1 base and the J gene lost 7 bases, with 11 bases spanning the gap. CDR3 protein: CASSQVPGGEQYF. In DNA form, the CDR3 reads TGCGCCAGCAGCCAAGTCCCTGGGGGAGAGCAGTACTTC.

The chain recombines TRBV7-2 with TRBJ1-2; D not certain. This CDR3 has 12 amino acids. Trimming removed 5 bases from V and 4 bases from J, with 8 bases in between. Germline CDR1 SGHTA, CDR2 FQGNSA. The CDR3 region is CASSTRSYGYTF. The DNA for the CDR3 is TGTGCCAGCAGCACCAGATCCTATGGCTACACCTTC.

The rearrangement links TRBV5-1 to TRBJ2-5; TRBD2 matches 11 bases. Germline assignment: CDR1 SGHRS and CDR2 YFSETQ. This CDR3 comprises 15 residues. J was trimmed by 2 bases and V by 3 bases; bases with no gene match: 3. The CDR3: CASSWASGGQETQYF. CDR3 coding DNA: TGCGCCAGCAGCTGGGCTAGCGGGGGGCAAGAGACCCAGTACTTC.